This TCR beta chain was captured in a study of T cell responses to AZD1222 COVID-19 vaccine. This table comes from immunoSEQ multiplex PCR, and its TCRdb copy is limited to in-frame clones, with some not included. Found here are 90,000 to 120,000 clones, just over 85% of them singletons; the top ten hold around 3.2%. This sequence originates from an adult in good health. This sample comprised peripheral blood, obtained on day 0 of AZD1222 vaccination.

The CDR3 here is CASRGTGPDYTF. CDR3 bases: TGTGCCAGCAGGGGAACCGGACCAGACTACACCTTC. The chain couples TRBV2 to TRBJ1-2; no reliable D call. The CDR3 spans 12 residues. Trimming stripped 6 bases from V and 10 bases from J, with 15 bases between. CDR1 is SNHLY and CDR2 is FYNNEI in the germline V gene.